This T cell receptor beta chain came from a study of blood T cell repertoires in COVID-19. Study background: Samples taken during acute and convalescent COVID-19 were collected in the United States, Italy and Spain.

Between the trimmed V and J ends, which lost 2 bases and 4 bases, there was a span of 11 bases. This CDR3 comprises 14 residues. Germline loops: CDR1 MNHNS, CDR2 SASEGT. The authors' processing: From reference gene primer amplification, estimates of nucleated cell counts were derived. The repertoire was sequenced with immunoSEQ multiplex PCR; TCRdb's copy has only in-frame clones and lacks some. V and J calls and clone size are copied from that table; D and trimming were computed from the DNA. Altogether 85,000 to 90,000 clones are present, around four fifths being singletons, with the ten largest covering 11%.

This chain joins TRBV6-1 and TRBJ1-1; D not resolved. The clonotype comes from a man aged 65 to 85 with acute or convalescent COVID-19. The sample was peripheral blood. The CDR3 loop is CASSEQRLGTEAFF. The CDR3 coding sequence is TGTGCCAGCAGTGAACAGAGGCTGGGCACTGAAGCTTTCTTT.